This T cell receptor (beta chain) is drawn from a study of radiotherapy plus CTLA-4 blockade in lung cancer. Findings and limits, study-wide: An expansion of tumor-derived TCR clones occurred in blood after radiotherapy plus ipilimumab. Reportedly, early blood T cell clone dynamics best predicted response, with interferon-beta.

With respect to this clone: Antigen unknown.

Trimming took 11 bases from V and 5 from J, leaving 15 bases between them. Germline-derived CDR1 and CDR2 are MDHEN and SYDVKM. There are 13 residues in the CDR3. Clones were read by immunoSEQ multiplex PCR, and TCRdb kept only the in-frame ones, dropping some. The sample lists over 95,000 clones; roughly 79% were seen once. Focal radiation and CTLA-4 blockade (ipilimumab) were tested in chemo-refractory metastatic non-small-cell lung cancer patients. The TCR comes from a human donor with non-small cell lung cancer who had a partial response to radiotherapy plus ipilimumab. Some clones in this sample may be carry-over from other donors' samples. The sample in question was peripheral blood, obtained from a patient treated with radiotherapy plus ipilimumab. This chain joins TRBV28 and TRBJ1-4; D unresolved. CDR3 coding DNA: TGTGCCGGAGGACGTTCCATGAATGAAAAACTGTTTTTT. It is translated as CAGGRSMNEKLFF.